A single sample gave rise to the 26 T cell receptor beta chains below, sequenced in a study of PD-1 and CTLA-4 blockade in melanoma. Generated by immunoSEQ multiplex PCR, the TCRdb table keeps only in-frame clones and is missing some. In the table there are 34,000 or so clones, about 88% of which are singletons. The sample here was CD8+ T cells from peripheral blood, taken from a patient given anti-PD-1 treatment. These receptors came from a human donor with melanoma.

The chain combines TRBV6-5 with TRBJ1-4; D may be TRBD1 (5 bases). Trimming removed 3 bases from V and 3 bases from J, with 14 bases in between. Germline values: CDR1 MNHEY, CDR2 SVGAGI. CDR3 size: 16 residues. The CDR3 nucleotides read TGTGCCAGCAGTTATCTCCCGGGGCGGGCTAATGAAAAACTGTTTTTT. Translation: CASSYLPGRANEKLFF.

CDR3 bases: TGTGCCAGTACCTGGACAGGGACGGCCTCCTACAATGAGCAGTTCTTC. Protein product: CASTWTGTASYNEQFF. The V call is TRBV19, the J call TRBJ2-1, with 8 bases matching TRBD1. V lost 7 bases and J lost 0; bases outside the gene matches: 8. Germline V CDR1 and CDR2: LNHDA, SQIVND (reference sequence). CDR3 length: 16 residues.

This chain joins TRBV28 and TRBJ2-7; D gene uncertain. The CDR3 is 12 amino acids. Germline CDR1 and CDR2: MDHEN and SYDVKM. V was cut by 7 bases and J by 5 bases, with 12 bases left in between. The CDR3: CASTSLGDEQYF. The CDR3 DNA sequence: TGTGCCAGCACCTCCCTTGGGGACGAGCAGTACTTC. The full variable domain, with the rest looked up from reference TRBV28 and TRBJ2-7, is DVKVTQSSRYLVKRTGEKVFLECVQDMDHENMFWYRQDPGLGLRLIYFSYDVKMKEKGDIPEGYSVSREKKERFSLILESASTNQTSMYLCASTSLGDEQYFGPGTRLTVT.

The chain recombines TRBV5-6 with TRBJ2-1; TRBD2 is a possible D gene (5 bases). The CDR3 is 14 amino acids. Between the trimmed V and J ends, which lost 2 bases and 8 bases, there was a span of 14 bases. The V gene's germline CDR1 is SGHDT and CDR2 YYEEEE. CDR3: CASSFWKRVDEQFF. CDR3 bases: TGTGCCAGCAGCTTTTGGAAGAGGGTCGATGAGCAGTTCTTC.

The V gene is TRBV28, the J gene TRBJ2-5, with a possible D match to TRBD2 (5 bases). V shed 6 bases and J shed 2 bases, with 19 bases lying between them. The CDR3 runs 16 residues. Germline V gene data show CDR1 as MDHEN and CDR2 as SYDVKM. The CDR3 DNA sequence: TGTGCCAGCAGCTTTCGGGCGACGAGGGAACAAGAGACCCAGTACTTC. Translated: CASSFRATREQETQYF.

The chain uses TRBV19 and TRBJ1-5, with D unresolved. CDR1 is LNHDA and CDR2 is SQIVND in the germline V gene (reference sequence). CDR3 size: 14 residues. The ends were cut back, 8 bases at V and 2 bases at J, with 13 bases in the middle. The CDR3: CASSRFVGNQPQHF. Here the CDR3 DNA reads TGTGCCAGTTCCCGCTTTGTCGGCAATCAGCCCCAGCATTTT.

This clone was observed a handful of times. The chain recombines TRBV18 with TRBJ1-2; perhaps TRBD1 as D (6 bases). Trimming pared 3 bases from V and 6 bases from J, leaving 14 bases between. CDR3 length equals 14 residues. Germline V lookup: CDR1 KGHSH, CDR2 LQKENI. The CDR3 sequence is CASSPRWGPNGYTF. In nucleotides, the CDR3 is TGTGCCAGCTCACCGCGGTGGGGGCCTAATGGCTACACCTTC.

The genes are TRBV7-6 and TRBJ2-5; the D call may be TRBD1 or TRBD2 (5 bases each). Looked up from germline, CDR1 is SGHVS and CDR2 is FNYEAQ. V was trimmed by 5 bases and J by 5 bases, leaving 18 bases between them. This CDR3 region has 15 residues. DNA of the CDR3: TGTGCCAGCAGCCGAAGCCCAGGGAGCCCGGAGACCCAGTACTTC. Protein product: CASSRSPGSPETQYF. Drawing the rest from reference TRBV7-6 and TRBJ2-5, the complete variable domain is GAGVSQSPRYKVTKRGQDVALRCDPISGHVSLYWYRQALGQGPEFLTYFNYEAQQDKSGLPNDRFSAERPEGSISTLTIQRTEQRDSAMYRCASSRSPGSPETQYFGPGTRLLVL.

V usage is TRBV7-8 and J usage is TRBJ1-1; 8 bases are shared with TRBD1. The length of the CDR3 is 14 residues. Losses at the gene ends were 4 bases for V and 0 bases for J; bases not matched to a gene: 1. Germline loops: CDR1 SGHVS, CDR2 FQNEAQ. Written as DNA, the CDR3 is TGTGCCAGCAGCTGGGACAGGATGAACACTGAAGCTTTCTTT. Its translation: CASSWDRMNTEAFF.

This rearrangement joins TRBV19 to TRBJ2-2; possible D gene TRBD1, 5 bases. The germline V gene has CDR1 LNHDA and CDR2 SQIVND (reference sequence). V was pared by 7 bases and J by 2 bases, with 14 bases between. The CDR3 runs to 15 residues. The chain's CDR3 is CASTTRALNTGELFF. CDR3 nucleotide sequence: TGTGCCAGTACCACCAGGGCCTTAAACACCGGGGAGCTGTTTTTT.

About this clone: Other DNA sequences within the sample encode an identical CDR3. The chain combines TRBV5-4 with TRBJ1-1; D is uncertain. The ends were cut back, 2 bases at V and 8 bases at J, with 7 bases in the middle. CDR1 and CDR2 from the germline V gene are SGHNT and YYREEE (reference sequence). This CDR3 is built from 11 residues. CDR3 amino acids: CASSFGGEAFF. CDR3 DNA: TGTGCCAGCAGCTTCGGCGGAGAAGCTTTCTTT. Filled out from reference TRBV5-4 and TRBJ1-1, the complete variable domain reads ETGVTQSPTHLIKTRGQQVTLRCSSQSGHNTVSWYQQALGQGPQFIFQYYREEENGRGNFPPRFSGLQFPNYSSELNVNALELDDSALYLCASSFGGEAFFGQGTRLTVV.

This clone occurred once. The rearrangement uses TRBV7-9 and TRBJ1-1; D ambiguous. With 3 bases removed from V and 8 bases from J, the gap between germline ends came to 13 bases. CDR3 size: 13 residues. Germline values: CDR1 SEHNR, CDR2 FQNEAQ (reference sequence). CDR3 region: CASSLVISSEAFF. For the CDR3, the DNA is TGTGCCAGCAGCTTGGTTATTTCCTCGGAAGCTTTCTTT.

The chain's CDR3 is CAWSGLSSYNEQFF. The CDR3 bases are TGTGCCTGGAGTGGGTTAAGCTCCTACAATGAGCAGTTCTTC. This sequence joins TRBV30 and TRBJ2-1; no definite D call. CDR1 is GTSNPN, CDR2 SVGIG, per germline (reference sequence). This CDR3 spans 14 amino acids. V dropped 1 base and J dropped 0 bases, with 7 bases sitting between them.

This clone was seen more than once but under ten times. V is TRBV5-1 and J is TRBJ2-7; 7 nucleotides match TRBD1. The CDR3 length is 14 residues. Per germline, CDR1 SGHRS and CDR2 YFSETQ. V lost 3 bases, J lost 1 base, and 4 bases stayed unmatched. The CDR3 here is CASSSPGQSYEQYF. In DNA form, the CDR3 reads TGCGCCAGCAGCTCGCCGGGACAGTCCTACGAGCAGTACTTC.

The CDR3 spells CASEKDNEQFF. CDR3 coding DNA: TGTGCCAGCGAGAAAGACAATGAGCAGTTCTTC. The gene calls are TRBV2 and TRBJ2-1; no clear D gene. The CDR3 extends over 11 amino acids. V lost 8 bases, J lost 5 bases, and 7 bases lay in between. Germline values: CDR1 SNHLY, CDR2 FYNNEI.

This chain uses TRBV9 with TRBJ1-1, with D uncertain. The germline CDR1 and CDR2 sequences are SGDLS and YYNGEE. V was clipped by 4 bases and J by 6 bases, with 16 bases between them. This CDR3 spans 14 amino acids. In DNA, the CDR3 is TGTGCCAGCAGCCCAAGCTCGGGTAGATCTGAAGCTTTCTTT. Its translation: CASSPSSGRSEAFF.

The chain uses TRBV7-9 and TRBJ1-1; D is uncertain. Per germline, CDR1 SEHNR and CDR2 FQNEAQ (reference sequence). The CDR3 contains 12 residues. V dropped 1 base and J dropped 0 bases, with 0 bases sitting between them. The CDR3 bases are TGTGCCAGCAGCTTAGTGAACACTGAAGCTTTCTTT. The encoded protein is CASSLVNTEAFF.

J is TRBJ2-1 and V is TRBV4-2, with 9 bases lining up with TRBD1. Germline V lookup: CDR1 LGHNA, CDR2 YNFKEQ. This CDR3 is 14 amino acids long. Trimming removed 3 bases from V and 7 bases from J; junction bases left unmatched: 4. The CDR3: CASSHPGTGNEQFF. CDR3 in DNA: TGTGCCAGCAGCCACCCCGGGACAGGGAATGAGCAGTTCTTC.

The rearrangement uses TRBV2 and TRBJ2-3, with 8 bases fitting TRBD2. Germline lookup yields CDR1 SNHLY and CDR2 FYNNEI. V shed 2 bases and J 2 bases; nucleotides not matched to a gene: 6. CDR3 length: 16 amino acids. As DNA, the CDR3 is TGTGCCAGCAGTGAATTTAGCGGGACCAACACAGATACGCAGTATTTT. This codes for CASSEFSGTNTDTQYF. The whole variable domain, remainder taken from reference TRBV2 and TRBJ2-3, is EPEVTQTPSHQVTQMGQEVILRCVPISNHLYFYWYRQILGQKVEFLVSFYNNEISEKSEIFDDQFSVERPDGSNFTLKIRSTKLEDSAMYFCASSEFSGTNTDTQYFGPGTRLTVL.

The chain couples TRBV2 to TRBJ1-1; 9 bases are shared with TRBD1. J gave up 5 bases and V 9 bases, and 1 base lay outside the gene matches. This CDR3 region has 11 residues. Germline CDR1 and CDR2: SNHLY and FYNNEI. CDR3 in amino acids: CARGQGTEAFF. In DNA form, the CDR3 reads TGTGCCAGGGGACAGGGAACTGAAGCTTTCTTT.

V usage is TRBV10-2 and J usage is TRBJ1-1, with no clear D. Germline-derived CDR1 and CDR2 are WSHSY and SAAADI. The germline V and J ends were trimmed by 3 bases and 1 base, with 3 bases remaining between them. There are 12 residues in the CDR3. The CDR3 DNA sequence: TGCGCCAGCAGTGAACAGAACACTGAAGCTTTCTTT. This codes for CASSEQNTEAFF.

The rearrangement uses TRBV28 and TRBJ2-1, with D tentatively TRBD1 (6 bases). Germline V gene data show CDR1 as MDHEN and CDR2 as SYDVKM. V was pared by 2 bases and J by 7 bases, with 12 bases between. The CDR3 sequence is 14 residues long. The CDR3 reads CASSLGRGRNEQFF. The DNA of the CDR3 is TGTGCCAGCAGTTTAGGCAGGGGTCGAAATGAGCAGTTCTTC. Supplemented by reference TRBV28 and TRBJ2-1, the full variable domain reads DVKVTQSSRYLVKRTGEKVFLECVQDMDHENMFWYRQDPGLGLRLIYFSYDVKMKEKGDIPEGYSVSREKKERFSLILESASTNQTSMYLCASSLGRGRNEQFFGPGTRLTVL.

The V and J genes are TRBV6-5 and TRBJ2-2; the match to TRBD1 covers 8 bases. This CDR3 is 15 amino acids long. Germline CDR1 MNHEY, CDR2 SVGAGI. J lost 2 bases, V lost 8 bases, and 7 bases had no gene match. The CDR3 DNA follows: TGTGCCAGCCCAGGTACAGGGGGAAACACCGGGGAGCTGTTTTTT. It is translated as CASPGTGGNTGELFF.

In this sample, this clone turned up a few times. The CDR3, as DNA: TGTGCCAGCAGGAGGACAGGGGGCGCGTTAGTGGACGAGCAGTACTTC. Its protein is CASRRTGGALVDEQYF. The chain carries TRBV27 and TRBJ2-7, with 11 bases fitting TRBD1. There are 16 residues in the CDR3. V gave up 6 bases and J gave up 5 bases; unmatched junction bases: 12. From germline, CDR1 is MNHEY and CDR2 SMNVEV (reference sequence).

J is TRBJ1-5 and V is TRBV28; D gene unclear. Trimming cost V 5 bases and J 2 bases, with 10 bases left between them. Per germline, CDR1 MDHEN and CDR2 SYDVKM. The CDR3 totals 14 residues. The CDR3 region has the DNA TGTGCCAGCAGTGGAGGGAGGGGCAATCAGCCCCAGCATTTT. Translation: CASSGGRGNQPQHF.

V usage is TRBV2 and J usage is TRBJ1-1; D unresolved. This CDR3 region has 8 residues. Germline CDR1 is SNHLY and CDR2 is FYNNEI. The V and J ends lost 10 bases and 8 bases respectively, with 5 bases between them. CDR3 sequence reads: CATGEAFF. DNA for the CDR3: TGTGCCACCGGGGAAGCTTTCTTT.